This T cell receptor (beta chain) was obtained from a study of response to subunit inactivated influenza vaccine. This clonotype came up a few times. TCRdb analysed the RT-PCR reads with MiXCR anew, one entry per CDR3 protein. The sample contains about half a million distinct CDR3 sequences, 25% of which appear only once. V trimming: 8 bases; J trimming: 4 bases; junction bases outside the gene matches: 12. The CDR3 runs to 15 residues. CDR1 is DFQATT and CDR2 is SNEGSKA in the germline V gene (reference sequence). Specimen: CD4+ T cells sorted from PBMCs, collected 5 to 6 days after vaccination. This clonotype was obtained from a man aged 50-60 years who received an inactivated influenza vaccine. This rearrangement joins TRBV20-1 to TRBJ2-5, with 11 bases fitting TRBD1. The CDR3 loop reads CSTQRGDRGRETQYF. For the CDR3, the DNA is TGCAGTACTCAGAGGGGGGACAGGGGGAGAGAGACCCAGTACTTC.